This T cell receptor beta chain was recorded in a study of early stage breast cancer tumors. Across the whole study: About 70% of the 16 invasive tumors were ER+, PR+ and HER2-.

Remarks on this clone: Its antigen is unknown.

Regarding the study as a whole: Compared with adjacent normal breast tissue, tumors showed roughly 2.4-fold greater T cell density and higher clonality.

Data came from immunoSEQ multiplex PCR; TCRdb stores just in-frame clones and leaves some out. The sample records about 31,000 clones, approximately 70% being singletons. Losses at the gene ends were 0 bases for V and 3 bases for J; bases not matched to a gene: 4. The V gene's germline CDR1 is KGHSH and CDR2 LQKENI. CDR3 length: 15 residues. The receptor was derived from a young adult with breast cancer. The material sequenced was breast tumor tissue. The chain carries TRBV18 and TRBJ2-7, with 8 bases matching TRBD2. CDR3 DNA: TGTGCCAGCTCACCACCAGCGGGAGCAGACTACGAGCAGTACTTC. Translation gives CASSPPAGADYEQYF.